Each of the 7 T cell receptor beta chains below was sequenced from the same sample in a study of cytomegalovirus exposure and HLA in healthy donors. The PCR contained 60 Vbeta and 13 Jbeta primers. The table came from immunoSEQ multiplex PCR; TCRdb's copy has only in-frame clones and leaves some out. The sample comprises 220,000 or so clones, around four fifths of which are singletons, and 3% to 4.5% rests with the top ten. The sample was PBMCs. The source of these receptors is a male donor in good health and CMV-seronegative.

This chain links TRBV7-8 with TRBJ1-5, with TRBD1 matching over 7 bases. This CDR3 has 14 residues. Per the germline V gene, CDR1 is SGHVS and CDR2 is FQNEAQ. The V segment lost 4 bases and the J segment 6 bases; nucleotides outside the gene matches: 6. This CDR3 is CASSSDRVRQPQHF. In DNA, the CDR3 is TGTGCCAGCAGCTCCGACAGGGTACGTCAGCCCCAGCATTTT.

This rearrangement joins TRBV5-1 to TRBJ2-7; no clear D. This CDR3 contains 15 residues. Germline assignment: CDR1 SGHRS and CDR2 YFSETQ. V was pared by 0 bases and J by 0 bases, with 10 bases between. CDR3 DNA: TGCGCCAGCAGCTTGGTCCCACTGAGCTCCTACGAGCAGTACTTC. Protein product: CASSLVPLSSYEQYF.

This clone was detected only once. This chain links TRBV5-1 with TRBJ2-7, with D possibly TRBD1 on 5 matching bases. Germline CDR1 is SGHRS and CDR2 is YFSETQ. This CDR3 has 14 residues. V shed 2 bases and J shed 2 bases, with 11 bases lying between them. In DNA, the CDR3 is TGCGCCAGCAGCTTTAATCAGGGAACCTACGAGCAGTACTTC. Translating it yields CASSFNQGTYEQYF.

The chain uses TRBV7-6 and TRBJ2-3; D may be TRBD2 (6 bases). Trimming shortened V by 1 base and J by 0 bases, and 14 bases separated the two germline ends. Germline V CDR1 and CDR2: SGHVS, FNYEAQ. The CDR3 loop spans 17 amino acids. In DNA form, the CDR3 reads TGTGCCAGCAGCTTAGGACTCGCGGGATCTAGCACAGATACGCAGTATTTT. Translated, it gives CASSLGLAGSSTDTQYF.

V gene TRBV20-1 combines with J gene TRBJ2-1; D perhaps matches TRBD1 (6 bases). This CDR3 contains 11 residues. Germline V gene lookup returns CDR1 DFQATT and CDR2 SNEGSKA (reference sequence). V was clipped by 7 bases and J by 4 bases, with 8 bases between them. In DNA, the CDR3 is TGCAGTGGACAGGAATACAATGAGCAGTTCTTC. Protein: CSGQEYNEQFF.

This rearrangement joins TRBV19 to TRBJ1-1, with a possible D match to TRBD1 (5 bases). Looked up from germline, CDR1 is LNHDA and CDR2 is SQIVND (reference sequence). The CDR3 is made up of 15 amino acids. With 2 bases removed from V and 5 bases from J, the gap between germline ends came to 15 bases. In DNA form, the CDR3 reads TGTGCCAGTAGTATATGGGGGGTGGGGAAAACTGAAGCTTTCTTT. This encodes CASSIWGVGKTEAFF.

There are a few counts of this clone. V is TRBV5-1 and J is TRBJ1-1, with D possibly being TRBD1 (6 bases). The V gene's germline CDR1 is SGHRS and CDR2 YFSETQ. V lost 4 bases and J lost 1, with 11 bases in between. CDR3 length equals 14 residues. The CDR3 DNA reads as TGCGCCAGCAGCCCCCAGGGGACGAACACTGAAGCTTTCTTT. This gives the protein CASSPQGTNTEAFF.